Listed below are T cell receptor beta chains from one sample, sequenced in a study of blood T cell repertoires in COVID-19. TCRdb's copy holds only in-frame clones and misses some; the assay was immunoSEQ multiplex PCR. In the table there are 160,000 or so clones, about 79% of which are singletons. Sequencing was performed on PBMCs or T cells enriched from blood (not recorded which). These receptors were collected from a man between 50 and 59 years old who had recovered from COVID-19. The conserved cysteine and the conserved F or W are not part of the CDR3 here.

J	V	CDR3
TRBJ1-1	TRBV4-1	ASSQDSGRGNTEAF
TRBJ2-7	TRBV19	ASSTGQDNYEQY
TRBJ2-3	TRBV24-1	ATSPVGDTQY
TRBJ2-7	TRBV7-9	ASSQTGTGAYEQY
TRBJ2-2	TRBV6-4	ASSSQGTGELF
TRBJ1-4	TRBV6-5	ASGETGGSEKLF
TRBJ1-6	TRBV5-4	ASSLQGTPLRAPLH
TRBJ1-1	TRBV3-1/TRBV3-2	ASSAGGFTEAF
TRBJ1-2	TRBV19	ASRRLQGRERSGGYT
TRBJ2-5	TRBV5-6	ASSLDFAPGTQY
TRBJ1-5	TRBV7-2	ASSTQGASQPQH
TRBJ1-1	TRBV27	ASSPRDRGPTNTEAF
TRBJ2-1	TRBV2	ASSGTSGADNEQF
TRBJ1-2	TRBV11-2	ASSLLDRNYGYT
TRBJ1-2	TRBV7-6	ASSPRGETGYGYT
TRBJ2-7	TRBV10-2	ASIEDRKYEQY
TRBJ1-5	TRBV6-5	ASIQGAISNQPQH
TRBJ1-1	TRBV7-9	ASSLAKARGAF
TRBJ1-5	TRBV25-1	ASSRFSNQPQH
TRBJ2-2	TRBV19	ASSLLGGVFPGELF
TRBJ1-1	TRBV7-9	ASHIGAGAWDTEAF
TRBJ1-2	TRBV7-2	ASRQRTGANYGYT
TRBJ1-2	TRBV2	ATGTVYGYT
TRBJ1-2	TRBV5-1	ASSGGQVGYGYT
TRBJ2-2	TRBV4-2	ASSPRTGSNTGELF
TRBJ2-2	TRBV19	ATRDRGITGELF